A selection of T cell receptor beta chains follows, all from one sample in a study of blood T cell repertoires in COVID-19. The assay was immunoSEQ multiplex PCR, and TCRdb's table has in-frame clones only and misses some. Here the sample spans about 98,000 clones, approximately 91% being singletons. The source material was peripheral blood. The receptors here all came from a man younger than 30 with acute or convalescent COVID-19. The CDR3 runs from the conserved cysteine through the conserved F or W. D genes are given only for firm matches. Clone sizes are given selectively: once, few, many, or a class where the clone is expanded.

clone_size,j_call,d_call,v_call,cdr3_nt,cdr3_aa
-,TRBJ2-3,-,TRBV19,TGTGCCAGTAGTGCTACTACAGATACGCAGTATTTT,CASSATTDTQYF
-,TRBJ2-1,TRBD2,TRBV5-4,TGTGCCAGCAGCGGGTCTACTAGCGGGACAGAAGTAGATGAGCAGTTCTTC,CASSGSTSGTEVDEQFF
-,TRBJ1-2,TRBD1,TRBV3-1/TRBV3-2,TGTGCCAGCAGCCAAGGAACAGGGGGCGGCCACTATGGCTACACCTTC,CASSQGTGGGHYGYTF
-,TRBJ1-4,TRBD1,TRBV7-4,TGTGCCAGCAGTTGGACAGGGGTAGTTGCTAATGAAAAACTGTTTTTT,CASSWTGVVANEKLFF
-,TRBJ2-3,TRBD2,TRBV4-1,TGCGCCAGCAGCCCCAGGGAGGGAGATACGCAGTATTTT,CASSPREGDTQYF
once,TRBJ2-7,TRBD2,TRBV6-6,TGTGCCAGCAGTCACCAGCTGGGACTTACTAGCGGGAGCTCCTACGAGCAGTACTTC,CASSHQLGLTSGSSYEQYF
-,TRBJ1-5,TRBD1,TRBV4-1,TGCGCCAGCAGCCCCCGACAGGGACCCAATCAGCCCCAGCATTTT,CASSPRQGPNQPQHF
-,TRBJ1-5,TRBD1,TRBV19,TGTGCCAGTAGTATCCAACAGGGGGATAATCAGCCCCAGCATTTT,CASSIQQGDNQPQHF
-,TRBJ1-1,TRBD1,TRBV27,TGTGCCAGCAGTTTAACAGGGGGCAGGGGGACTGAAGCTTTCTTT,CASSLTGGRGTEAFF
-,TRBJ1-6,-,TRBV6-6,TGTGCCAGCAGTTTTGGTCCCGGACAGAATAATTCACCCCTCCACTTT,CASSFGPGQNNSPLHF
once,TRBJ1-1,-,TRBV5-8,TGTGCCAGCAGCTTGTTAGGATGGGGCAGGAGAGCTTTCTTT,CASSLLGWGRRAFF
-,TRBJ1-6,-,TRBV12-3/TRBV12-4,TGTGCGTCGAGCGGACAGAATAATTCACCCCTCCACTTT,CASSGQNNSPLHF
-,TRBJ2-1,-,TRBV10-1,TGCGCCAGCAGTGAGTCGCTAGAGTACAATGAGCAGTTCTTC,CASSESLEYNEQFF
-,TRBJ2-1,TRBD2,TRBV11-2,TGTGCCAGCAGCACATGGGTAGCGGGGGACAATGAGCAGTTCTTC,CASSTWVAGDNEQFF
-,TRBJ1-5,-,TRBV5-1,TGCGCCAGCAGCTTGGTGGGGGCTAGCAATCAGCCCCAGCATTTT,CASSLVGASNQPQHF
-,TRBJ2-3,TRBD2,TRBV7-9,TGTGCCAGCAGCTTCCGGACTAGCGGGAGGCACACAGATACGCAGTATTTT,CASSFRTSGRHTDTQYF
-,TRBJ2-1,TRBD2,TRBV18,TGTGCCAGCTCATCTCCCTCAATAGCGGGTGACCACAATGAGCAGTTCTTC,CASSSPSIAGDHNEQFF
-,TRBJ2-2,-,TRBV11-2,TGTGCCAGCAGCTTACGGTGGGACATGCGAGGGGAGCTGTTTTTT,CASSLRWDMRGELFF
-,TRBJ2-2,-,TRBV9,TGTGCCAGCAGCGCCAGGGGGAACACCGGGGAGCTGTTTTTT,CASSARGNTGELFF
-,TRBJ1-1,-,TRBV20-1,TGCAGTGCTCGTGGGAGGAAAGCGAACACTGAAGCTTTCTTT,CSARGRKANTEAFF
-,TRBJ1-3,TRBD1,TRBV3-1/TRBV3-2,TGTGCCAGCAGCCAAGTTTCAGGGGGTGGAAACACCATATATTTT,CASSQVSGGGNTIYF
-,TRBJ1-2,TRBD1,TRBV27,TGTGCCAGCAGTGGACAGGGAATTTACTATGGCTACACCTTC,CASSGQGIYYGYTF
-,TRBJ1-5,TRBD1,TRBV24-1,TGTGCCACCAGTGATCGGGACAGGGATCAGCCCCAGCATTTT,CATSDRDRDQPQHF
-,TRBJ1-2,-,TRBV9,TGTGCCAGCAGCGCCCAAGTAGCGGCTAACTATGGCTACACCTTC,CASSAQVAANYGYTF